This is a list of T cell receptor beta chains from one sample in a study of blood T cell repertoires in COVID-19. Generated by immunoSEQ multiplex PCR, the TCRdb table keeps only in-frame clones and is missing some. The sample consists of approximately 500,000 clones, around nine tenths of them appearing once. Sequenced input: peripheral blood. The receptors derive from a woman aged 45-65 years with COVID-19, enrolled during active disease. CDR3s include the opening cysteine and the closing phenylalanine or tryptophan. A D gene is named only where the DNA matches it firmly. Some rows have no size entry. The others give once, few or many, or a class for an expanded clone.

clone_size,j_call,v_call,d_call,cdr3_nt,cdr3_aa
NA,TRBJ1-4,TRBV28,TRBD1,TGTGCCACTGATTCACAGGGGAAGGATGAAAAACTGTTTTTT,CATDSQGKDEKLFF
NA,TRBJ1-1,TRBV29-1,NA,TGCAGCGTTGTTCCAGGCACTGAAGCTTTCTTT,CSVVPGTEAFF
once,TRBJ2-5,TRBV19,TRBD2,TGTGCCAGTGCTCGCGCTAGCGGGGGGGCCTTGGAGACCCAGTACTTC,CASARASGGALETQYF
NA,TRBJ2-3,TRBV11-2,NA,TGTGCCAGCAGCCCGGACTGGATGAGCGGGGATACGCAGTATTTT,CASSPDWMSGDTQYF
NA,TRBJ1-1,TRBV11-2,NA,TGTGCCAGCAGCCCCCCAGGGGTTTACACTGAAGCTTTCTTT,CASSPPGVYTEAFF
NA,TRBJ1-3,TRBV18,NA,TGTGCCAGCTCCGACGGACAGTCTGGAAACACCATATATTTT,CASSDGQSGNTIYF
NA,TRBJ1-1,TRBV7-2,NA,TGTGCCAGCAGCTTAGACGGCCCCCGGAGAACTTTCTTT,CASSLDGPRRTFF
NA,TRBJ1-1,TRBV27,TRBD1,TGTGCCAGCAGTACGCCGACAGGGGGCGTTGGGACTGAAGCTTTCTTT,CASSTPTGGVGTEAFF
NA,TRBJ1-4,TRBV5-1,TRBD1,TGCGCCAGCAGCCCGACAGGGGGTCGAGAAAAACTGTTTTTT,CASSPTGGREKLFF
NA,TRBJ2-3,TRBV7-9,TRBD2,TGTGCCAGCAGCCGACTAGCGGGGGAAGATACGCAGTATTTT,CASSRLAGEDTQYF
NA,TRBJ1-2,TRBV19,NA,TGTGCCAGTAGTATAGGTACAGGCCGAACCCACTACACCTTC,CASSIGTGRTHYTF
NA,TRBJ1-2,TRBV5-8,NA,TGTGCCAGCAGCGCCGGACTGGGGGGCTACACCTTC,CASSAGLGGYTF
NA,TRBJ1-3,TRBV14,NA,TGTGCCAGCAGCCAATCCAACTCTGGAAACACCATATATTTT,CASSQSNSGNTIYF
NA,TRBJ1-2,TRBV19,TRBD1,TGTGCCAGCCTACAGGGGCCACATACTGGCTACACCTTC,CASLQGPHTGYTF
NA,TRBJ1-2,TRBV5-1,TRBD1,TGCGCCAGCAGCTTGGAACAGGGGGAGGTCAATGGCTACACCTTC,CASSLEQGEVNGYTF
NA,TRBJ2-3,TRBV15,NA,TGTGCCACCAGCAGAGCGGGGAGCACAGATACGCAGTATTTT,CATSRAGSTDTQYF
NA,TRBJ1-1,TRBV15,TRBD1,TGTGCCACCAGCGGGGACAGTTGGAACACTGAAGCTTTCTTT,CATSGDSWNTEAFF
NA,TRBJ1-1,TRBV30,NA,TGTGCCTGGACCTCTGACTTAGACACTGAAGCTTTCTTT,CAWTSDLDTEAFF
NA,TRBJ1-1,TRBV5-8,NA,TGTGCCAGCAGCTTAGGGGGAAACGGTGTAGCTTTCTTT,CASSLGGNGVAFF
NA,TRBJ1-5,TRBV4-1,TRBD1,TGCGCCAGCAGCCCGACAGGGAATAATCAGCCCCAGCATTTT,CASSPTGNNQPQHF
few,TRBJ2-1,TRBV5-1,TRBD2,TGCGCCAGCAGCTTGTTCATCCTAGCGGGGGGTACCTACAATGAGCAGTTCTTC,CASSLFILAGGTYNEQFF
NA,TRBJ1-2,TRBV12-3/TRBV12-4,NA,TGTGCCAGCGTCCCGGGGTCTATGGCTGGCTACACCTTC,CASVPGSMAGYTF
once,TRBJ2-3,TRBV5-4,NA,TGTGCCAGCTCGGGACACCTTAAAACCCCAGATACGCAGTATTTT,CASSGHLKTPDTQYF